This T cell receptor (beta chain) came from a study of T cell responses to AZD1222 COVID-19 vaccine. Study summary: Samples with a second dose at about 4 or about 12 weeks were pooled together. Study conclusions and caveats: The donors showed a predominance of white British ancestry and of females, with possible underestimation of clonal diversity.

TCRdb keeps only in-frame clones here, not all; method: immunoSEQ multiplex PCR. Of about 170,000 clones in the sample, 87% were seen once. Concerning this clone itself: Its antigen remains unknown.

V lost 3 bases and J lost 4, with 15 bases in between. Germline CDR1 is MNHNS and CDR2 is SASEGT. The CDR3 is made up of 15 amino acids. The J gene is TRBJ1-2, the V gene TRBV6-1; no clear D. The input for sequencing was peripheral blood, taken on day 0 of AZD1222 vaccination. This TCR was recovered from an adult in good health. CDR3: CASSDPPAALYGYTF. The CDR3 DNA reads TGTGCCAGCAGTGACCCCCCGGCAGCCCTCTATGGCTACACCTTC.